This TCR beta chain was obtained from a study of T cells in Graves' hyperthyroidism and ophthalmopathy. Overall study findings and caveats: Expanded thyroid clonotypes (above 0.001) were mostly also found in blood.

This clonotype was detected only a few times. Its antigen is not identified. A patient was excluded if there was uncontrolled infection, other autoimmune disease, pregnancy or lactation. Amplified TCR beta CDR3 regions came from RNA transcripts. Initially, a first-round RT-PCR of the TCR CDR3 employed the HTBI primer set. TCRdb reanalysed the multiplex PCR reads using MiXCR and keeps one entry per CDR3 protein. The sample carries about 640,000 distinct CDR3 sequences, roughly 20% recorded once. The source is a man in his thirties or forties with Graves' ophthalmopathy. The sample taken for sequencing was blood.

The CDR3 sequence: CSARGSGTGSEQYF. CDR3 nucleotides: TGCAGTGCTAGAGGTTCCGGGACAGGGTCCGAGCAGTACTTC. This chain links TRBV20-1 with TRBJ2-7, with 9 bases fitting TRBD1. The CDR3 contains 14 residues. Per the germline V gene, CDR1 is DFQATT and CDR2 is SNEGSKA (reference sequence). With 1 base clipped from V and 6 bases from J, the junction kept 7 bases outside the gene matches.